The 31 T cell receptor beta chains below all came from one sample that was sequenced in a study of T cell responses to AZD1222 COVID-19 vaccine. Some clones are missing from TCRdb's copy, which holds only in-frame ones; the method was immunoSEQ multiplex PCR. The profile shows 150,000 to 200,000 clones, about 89% of them singletons. This sample comprised peripheral blood, obtained 28 days after the second AZD1222 dose. All receptors derive from an adult who received the AZD1222 COVID-19 vaccine.

The genes are TRBV6-6 and TRBJ2-1; 11 bases agree with TRBD2. V gave up 5 bases and J gave up 0 bases; unmatched junction bases: 9. This CDR3 contains 18 residues. Germline CDR1 reads MNHNY; CDR2 reads SVGAGI (reference sequence). CDR3 in amino acids: CASSPLAGGPSSYNEQFF. The CDR3 region has the DNA TGTGCCAGCAGTCCGCTAGCGGGAGGCCCCAGCTCCTACAATGAGCAGTTCTTC.

The chain uses TRBV7-2 and TRBJ2-5, with TRBD2 matching 14 bases. The CDR3 runs to 18 residues. With V trimmed by 5 bases and J by 2 bases, 10 bases remained unmatched. Germline V gene data show CDR1 as SGHTA and CDR2 as FQGNSA. The CDR3 protein is CASSPHARLAGGQETQYF. The CDR3 bases are TGTGCCAGCAGCCCCCACGCCCGACTAGCGGGAGGGCAAGAGACCCAGTACTTC.

This clone was counted once. The chain couples TRBV6-1 to TRBJ2-1; D gene unclear. The germline V and J ends were trimmed by 3 bases and 9 bases, with 15 bases remaining between them. In germline, CDR1 is MNHNS, CDR2 SASEGT. The CDR3 consists of 14 residues. In nucleotides, the CDR3 is TGTGCCAGCAGTGATTTATTCTCCGGCGCTGAGCAGTTCTTC. Translated: CASSDLFSGAEQFF.

DNA for the CDR3: TGTGCCAGCAGCCAATCCCGGGTGACAGGGCGTGGATACACTGAAGCTTTCTTT. This sequence encodes CASSQSRVTGRGYTEAFF. This sequence joins TRBV14 and TRBJ1-1; TRBD1 agrees at 7 bases. The CDR3 sequence is 18 residues long. Germline loops: CDR1 SGHDN, CDR2 FVKESK. The trim removed 2 bases at V and 3 bases at J, leaving 15 bases unmatched.

This rearrangement joins TRBV2 to TRBJ1-1; D gene ambiguous. There are 11 residues in the CDR3. Germline CDR1 and CDR2: SNHLY and FYNNEI. V was pared by 6 bases and J by 2 bases, with 4 bases between. The CDR3 loop is CASRQNTEAFF. DNA of the CDR3: TGTGCCAGCAGGCAAAACACTGAAGCTTTCTTT.

Only one count was recorded for this clone. The gene calls are TRBV6-5 and TRBJ1-2, with D unresolved. From germline, CDR1 is MNHEY and CDR2 SVGAGI. CDR3 length: 11 amino acids. Trimming shortened V by 8 bases and J by 8 bases, and 12 bases separated the two germline ends. This CDR3 is CASGWGRGYTF. Written as DNA, the CDR3 is TGTGCCAGCGGTTGGGGTCGGGGCTACACCTTC.

The chain combines TRBV30 with TRBJ1-2; TRBD1 is a possible D gene (6 bases). V dropped 7 bases and J dropped 8 bases, with 14 bases sitting between them. Germline V gene sequence: CDR1 GTSNPN, CDR2 SVGIG (reference sequence). The CDR3 spans 11 residues. CDR3 amino acids: CASTGGDGYTF. The CDR3, as DNA: TGTGCCTCGACGGGGGGCGACGGCTACACCTTC.

The V gene is TRBV5-1, the J gene TRBJ1-1; unclear D gene. V was pared by 1 base and J by 0 bases, with 16 bases between. CDR3 length: 17 residues. Germline CDR1 reads SGHRS; CDR2 reads YFSETQ. The CDR3 nucleotides read TGCGCCAGCAGCTTGTCCTCGGGGTCCCCCATGAACACTGAAGCTTTCTTT. As protein: CASSLSSGSPMNTEAFF.

This chain joins TRBV30 and TRBJ2-7; the D call may be TRBD1 or TRBD2 (7 bases each). This CDR3 is 15 amino acids long. Germline V gene data show CDR1 as GTSNPN and CDR2 as SVGIG (reference sequence). V gave up 4 bases and J gave up 4 bases, with 20 bases separating them. The CDR3 protein is CAWTGRAGGGYEQYF. CDR3 sequence (DNA): TGTGCCTGGACAGGTCGGGCAGGGGGGGGATACGAGCAGTACTTC. The variable domain in full, with the rest retrieved from reference TRBV30 and TRBJ2-7, is SQTIHQWPATLVQPVGSPLSLECTVEGTSNPNLYWYRQAAGRGLQLLFYSVGIGQISSEVPQNLSASRPQDRQFILSSKKLLLSDSGFYLCAWTGRAGGGYEQYFGPGTRLTVT.

A remark on this clone: Different DNA sequences within this sample yield the same CDR3. This chain uses TRBV28 with TRBJ2-7; D unresolved. The CDR3 spans 14 residues. The germline V gene encodes CDR1 MDHEN and CDR2 SYDVKM. V gave up 4 bases and J gave up 1 base, with 11 bases separating them. Here the CDR3 DNA reads TGTGCCAGCAGTTCCCCGGGCTTATCCTACGAGCAGTACTTC. The encoded protein is CASSSPGLSYEQYF.

This chain joins TRBV6-5 and TRBJ2-2, with 7 nucleotides matching TRBD2. The V gene's germline CDR1 is MNHEY and CDR2 SVGAGI. With V trimmed by 5 bases and J by 0 bases, 3 bases remained unmatched. CDR3 length: 15 amino acids. The CDR3 here is CASSILATNTGELFF. CDR3 nucleotide sequence: TGTGCCAGCAGTATACTAGCGACGAACACCGGGGAGCTGTTTTTT.

The gene calls are TRBV14 and TRBJ2-2; D ambiguous. Germline CDR1 reads SGHDN; CDR2 reads FVKESK. The CDR3 length is 16 residues. V was clipped by 2 bases and J by 1 base, with 11 bases between them. CDR3 in amino acids: CASSQSQFWNTGELFF. CDR3 in DNA: TGTGCCAGCAGCCAATCCCAGTTCTGGAACACCGGGGAGCTGTTTTTT.

This sequence joins TRBV7-2 and TRBJ1-5; D possibly corresponds to TRBD1 (5 bases). The CDR3 covers 14 residues. Trimming removed 4 bases at V and 2 bases at J, with 9 bases between. Germline CDR1 and CDR2: SGHTA and FQGNSA. CDR3 DNA: TGTGCCAGCAGCTCCGACAGAGGCAATCAGCCCCAGCATTTT. It codes for CASSSDRGNQPQHF.

This sequence joins TRBV5-1 and TRBJ2-7, with D perhaps matching TRBD1 or TRBD2 (5 bases each). Germline CDR1 and CDR2: SGHRS and YFSETQ. V lost 0 bases and J 0 bases, leaving 13 bases between the germline ends. This CDR3 contains 16 residues. CDR3 in amino acids: CASSLVGLGASYEQYF. In DNA form, the CDR3 reads TGCGCCAGCAGCTTGGTAGGGCTCGGGGCCTCCTACGAGCAGTACTTC.

V is TRBV28 and J is TRBJ1-4, with D perhaps TRBD1 (5 bases). The length of the CDR3 is 17 residues. Trimming left V 5 bases short and J 4 bases short, with 20 bases between. Germline CDR1 reads MDHEN; CDR2 reads SYDVKM. In DNA form, the CDR3 reads TGTGCCAGCAGTCCCCGAGGGGTTGCCCGAGTTAATGAAAAACTGTTTTTT. Translated, it gives CASSPRGVARVNEKLFF.

The V gene is TRBV7-9, the J gene TRBJ1-2; D is ambiguous. The CDR3 runs to 12 residues. From germline, CDR1 is SEHNR and CDR2 FQNEAQ (reference sequence). Trimming pared 4 bases from V and 4 bases from J, leaving 7 bases between. The CDR3 sequence is CASSSSSYGYTF. Here the CDR3 DNA reads TGTGCCAGCAGCTCCAGCAGCTATGGCTACACCTTC.

This clone appeared once. The chain joins TRBV6-2 or TRBV6-3 to TRBJ1-2; D remains ambiguous. The V gene lost 2 bases and the J gene lost 2 bases, with 6 bases spanning the gap. The CDR3 loop spans 13 amino acids. Germline V gene data show CDR1 as MNHEY and CDR2 as SVGEGT. CDR3 coding DNA: TGTGCCAGCAGTTACGCGGGGAACTATGGCTACACCTTC. Protein sequence: CASSYAGNYGYTF.

J is TRBJ2-5 and V is TRBV27, with unresolved D. The CDR3 runs to 11 residues. V gave up 5 bases and J gave up 5 bases, with 6 bases separating them. The V gene's germline CDR1 is MNHEY and CDR2 SMNVEV (reference sequence). The CDR3: CASSPGETQYF. As DNA, the CDR3 is TGTGCCAGCAGTCCCGGGGAGACCCAGTACTTC.

The genes are TRBV4-2 and TRBJ1-2; 7 positions match TRBD1. CDR1 is LGHNA and CDR2 is YNFKEQ in the germline V gene. The V and J ends lost 2 bases and 2 bases, in that order; junction bases with no gene match: 11. The CDR3 totals 17 residues. CDR3 coding DNA: TGTGCCAGCAGCCAATCCTCAGGGGGAAGGGGGAACTATGGCTACACCTTC. It specifies CASSQSSGGRGNYGYTF.

The chain has TRBV28 and TRBJ1-1, with D possibly matching TRBD1 (6 bases). CDR3 length equals 16 residues. Germline lookup yields CDR1 MDHEN and CDR2 SYDVKM. The V end was cut by 8 bases, the J end by 1 base, with 20 bases between. For the CDR3, the DNA is TGTGCCAGCCCCAGCTCCCCAGGGGCGAAGAACACTGAAGCTTTCTTT. Amino acid sequence: CASPSSPGAKNTEAFF.

The chain recombines TRBV5-1 with TRBJ2-5; the D gene could be TRBD1 or TRBD2 (5 bases each). V was cut by 3 bases and J by 4 bases, with 16 bases left in between. CDR1 and CDR2 from the germline V gene are SGHRS and YFSETQ. The CDR3 has 15 amino acids. As DNA, the CDR3 is TGCGCCAGCAGCTCCCGTGGGGGAGATGGAGAGACCCAGTACTTC. Its translation: CASSSRGGDGETQYF.

The CDR3, as DNA: TGCGCCAGCAGCTTGGAAGGCTCCACGGGGGCCACAGATACGCAGTATTTT. The encoded protein is CASSLEGSTGATDTQYF. The rearrangement links TRBV5-1 to TRBJ2-3; perhaps D is TRBD1 or TRBD2 (6 bases each). The CDR3 length is 17 residues. V dropped 0 bases and J dropped 2 bases, with 16 bases sitting between them. Germline loops: CDR1 SGHRS, CDR2 YFSETQ.

This sequence joins TRBV6-5 and TRBJ1-2; D perhaps matches TRBD1 (5 bases). The germline V gene encodes CDR1 MNHEY and CDR2 SVGAGI. The germline V and J ends were trimmed by 2 bases and 2 bases, with 9 bases remaining between them. This CDR3 contains 14 residues. The CDR3 protein is CASSYRDRNYGYTF. The CDR3 DNA sequence: TGTGCCAGCAGTTACCGAGACAGAAACTATGGCTACACCTTC.

V is TRBV28 and J is TRBJ2-4; D might be TRBD1 or TRBD2, each matching 6 bases. Trimming shortened V by 8 bases and J by 3 bases, and 17 bases separated the two germline ends. The germline CDR1 and CDR2 sequences are MDHEN and SYDVKM. CDR3 length: 15 residues. The CDR3 sequence is CASALTGRGKNIQYF. In nucleotides, the CDR3 is TGTGCCAGCGCCTTAACAGGGCGGGGCAAAAACATTCAGTACTTC.

The genes are TRBV28 and TRBJ1-6; D gene ambiguous. Trimming stripped 0 bases from V and 0 bases from J, with 6 bases between. Looked up from germline, CDR1 is MDHEN and CDR2 is SYDVKM. The CDR3 covers 16 residues. The CDR3 region is CASSLWSSSYNSPLHF. CDR3 DNA sequence: TGTGCCAGCAGTTTATGGTCTAGCTCCTATAATTCACCCCTCCACTTT.

V gene TRBV5-1 combines with J gene TRBJ2-7; weak D call: TRBD2 (5 bases). The length of the CDR3 is 15 residues. The V end was cut by 0 bases, the J end by 3 bases, with 13 bases between. The germline V gene has CDR1 SGHRS and CDR2 YFSETQ. The CDR3 DNA is TGCGCCAGCAGCTTGGGTGCGGGCTCGGGCTACGAGCAGTACTTC. As protein: CASSLGAGSGYEQYF.

V and J are TRBV28 and TRBJ2-5; 12 bases agree with TRBD2. Trimming cost V 4 bases and J 1 base; bases outside gene matches: 7. The CDR3 covers 17 residues. Germline-derived CDR1 and CDR2 are MDHEN and SYDVKM. This chain's CDR3 is CASSSRTSGNPQETQYF. Written as DNA, the CDR3 is TGTGCCAGCAGTTCACGGACTAGCGGGAACCCCCAAGAGACCCAGTACTTC.

J is TRBJ2-2 and V is TRBV18; a weak D match, TRBD2 (5 bases). The CDR3 runs to 13 residues. Germline-derived CDR1 and CDR2 are KGHSH and LQKENI. V gave up 6 bases and J gave up 9 bases, with 14 bases separating them. CDR3 amino acids: CASSLTLARELFF. The CDR3 region has the DNA TGTGCCAGCTCCCTGACCCTAGCCCGGGAGCTGTTTTTT.

This chain joins TRBV4-3 and TRBJ2-1, with 11 bases fitting TRBD2. CDR1 and CDR2 from the germline V gene are LGHNA and YSLEER. Trimming removed 1 base from V and 5 bases from J; junction bases left unmatched: 4. The CDR3 totals 16 residues. The chain's CDR3 is CASSQVVAGGNNEQFF. Here the CDR3 DNA reads TGCGCCAGCAGCCAAGTAGTAGCGGGAGGGAACAATGAGCAGTTCTTC.

The V and J genes are TRBV7-2 and TRBJ2-1; the match to TRBD2 covers 8 bases. CDR3 length: 16 residues. In germline, CDR1 is SGHTA, CDR2 FQGNSA. Trimming removed 4 bases from V and 6 bases from J; junction bases left unmatched: 11. The CDR3 loop reads CASSSKPGLVINEQFF. CDR3 sequence (DNA): TGTGCCAGCAGCTCGAAACCGGGACTAGTTATCAATGAGCAGTTCTTC.

The rearrangement uses TRBV28 and TRBJ2-5; a possible D gene is TRBD1 (5 bases). Germline V gene sequence: CDR1 MDHEN, CDR2 SYDVKM. This CDR3 contains 13 residues. Trimming removed 6 bases from V and 3 bases from J, with 11 bases in between. The CDR3 DNA follows: TGTGCCAGCAGACACACAGGAGAAGAGACCCAGTACTTC. Encoded protein: CASRHTGEETQYF.